This TCR beta chain was sequenced during a study of cytomegalovirus exposure and HLA in healthy donors. The study ran its PCR with 60 Vbeta and 13 Jbeta primers. Here immunoSEQ multiplex PCR was the method, and the copy in TCRdb shows in-frame clones only, minus some. The sample lists 150,000 or so clones, about 80% occurring once. What was sequenced was PBMCs. This TCR derives from a man aged 30 to 45 in good health and CMV-seropositive.

Written as DNA, the CDR3 is TGTGCCAGCAGCCACAGGACACCTACGCAGTACTTC. This translates into CASSHRTPTQYF. The rearrangement joins TRBV14 to TRBJ2-7; D is perhaps TRBD1 (5 bases). Trimming took 3 bases from V and 9 from J, leaving 12 bases between them. CDR1 is SGHDN, CDR2 FVKESK, per germline. This CDR3 is 12 amino acids long.